This entry features one T cell receptor (beta chain) sequence. Antigen specificity is unknown. The sample belongs to a study of cytomegalovirus exposure and HLA in healthy donors. Amplification used 60 Vbeta primers and 13 Jbeta primers. The repertoire was sequenced with immunoSEQ multiplex PCR; TCRdb's copy has only in-frame clones and lacks some. The sample holds roughly 120,000 clones, 73% seen once. Germline V gene data show CDR1 as ENHRY and CDR2 as SYGVKD. V shed 5 bases and J shed 5 bases, with 10 bases lying between them. CDR3 length equals 13 residues. Study-wide points: A later analysis found TCR association rates differed by HLA locus, highest for DRB1 and lowest for HLA-C.

Input material: PBMCs. The chain links TRBV10-3 to TRBJ2-1; D uncertain. The receptor was isolated from a woman aged 30 to 39 in good health and CMV-seronegative. The CDR3 protein is CAISSPGNNEQFF. DNA for the CDR3: TGTGCCATCAGTTCCCCGGGTAACAATGAGCAGTTCTTC.